These 25 T cell receptor beta chains share one sample of origin, sequenced in a study of T cell changes during pregnancy in multiple sclerosis. Profiling relied on immunoSEQ multiplex PCR, and the TCRdb table lists in-frame clones only, not all of them. The sample contains about 46,000 clones, about 91% of which appear only once. The sample in question was CD4+ T cells from peripheral blood mononuclear cells, obtained in the second trimester of pregnancy. These receptors originate from a female donor in good health, enrolled as a control in a pregnancy study.

This clone was seen just once. The chain combines TRBV27 with TRBJ1-2, with D possibly matching TRBD1 (6 bases). The CDR3 runs to 16 residues. Germline V gene lookup returns CDR1 MNHEY and CDR2 SMNVEV (reference sequence). Trimming removed 6 bases from V and 3 bases from J, with 20 bases in between. CDR3 amino acids: CASRPHDRGTDYGYTF. The CDR3, as DNA: TGTGCCAGCAGACCTCACGATAGGGGGACCGACTATGGCTACACCTTC.

The chain employs TRBV19 and TRBJ1-5, with D possibly matching TRBD1 (5 bases). Germline lookup yields CDR1 LNHDA and CDR2 SQIVND (reference sequence). This CDR3 has 16 amino acids. Trimming shortened V by 9 bases and J by 0 bases, and 18 bases separated the two germline ends. The CDR3 bases are TGTGCCAGCACCTGGGGGGGGTACGATAGCAATCAGCCCCAGCATTTT. Translated, it gives CASTWGGYDSNQPQHF.

This clone was recorded only once. The rearrangement uses TRBV9 and TRBJ2-5; D is possibly TRBD2 (6 bases). Trimming took 4 bases from V and 5 from J, leaving 15 bases between them. CDR3 size: 14 residues. From germline, CDR1 is SGDLS and CDR2 YYNGEE. CDR3 sequence (DNA): TGTGCCAGCAGCCCGACTAGTCGGGTGGAGACCCAGTACTTC. Its protein product is CASSPTSRVETQYF. Together with reference TRBV9 and TRBJ2-5, the CDR3 gives the full variable domain: DSGVTQTPKHLITATGQRVTLRCSPRSGDLSVYWYQQSLDQGLQFLIQYYNGEERAKGNILERFSAQQFPDLHSELNLSSLELGDSALYFCASSPTSRVETQYFGPGTRLLVL.

J is TRBJ2-7 and V is TRBV18; 7 bases line up with TRBD1. The CDR3 extends over 15 amino acids. J gave up 6 bases and V 3 bases, and 11 bases lay outside the gene matches. Germline V gives CDR1 KGHSH, CDR2 LQKENI. The CDR3, as DNA: TGTGCCAGCTCACCTGGACAGGAGGACTTCCGCGAGCAGTACTTC. Protein product: CASSPGQEDFREQYF.

The chain combines TRBV7-2 with TRBJ2-2; 8 bases map to TRBD2. The CDR3 runs to 16 residues. V lost 5 bases, J lost 4 bases, and 9 bases stayed unmatched. Germline values: CDR1 SGHTA, CDR2 FQGNSA. The CDR3 nucleotides read TGTGCCAGCAGCATAAGCGGGGGCGGGGGCACCGGGGAGCTGTTTTTT. Protein product: CASSISGGGGTGELFF.

The V gene is TRBV18, the J gene TRBJ1-5; 8 nucleotides align to TRBD1. This CDR3 is 13 amino acids long. CDR1 KGHSH and CDR2 LQKENI come from the germline V gene. V lost 6 bases, J lost 7 bases, and 5 bases stayed unmatched. In nucleotides, the CDR3 is TGTGCCAGCTCTCTGACAGGGGAACAGCCCCAGCATTTT. Translated: CASSLTGEQPQHF.

CDR3 protein: CASSILDRGPSSNQPQHF. For the CDR3, the DNA is TGTGCCAGTAGTATTTTGGACAGGGGTCCTTCCAGCAATCAGCCCCAGCATTTT. This chain links TRBV19 with TRBJ1-5, with 9 bases matching TRBD1. The CDR3 runs to 18 residues. The V segment lost 3 bases and the J segment 1 base; nucleotides outside the gene matches: 10. Germline V gene data show CDR1 as LNHDA and CDR2 as SQIVND (reference sequence).

V gene TRBV9 combines with J gene TRBJ1-1; D is unclear. V lost 0 bases, J lost 1 base, and 10 bases lay in between. The CDR3 extends over 15 amino acids. Germline assignment: CDR1 SGDLS and CDR2 YYNGEE. Here the CDR3 DNA reads TGTGCCAGCAGCGTAGCCCCGACGGGGAACACTGAAGCTTTCTTT. This encodes CASSVAPTGNTEAFF. The whole variable domain, remainder taken from reference TRBV9 and TRBJ1-1, is DSGVTQTPKHLITATGQRVTLRCSPRSGDLSVYWYQQSLDQGLQFLIQYYNGEERAKGNILERFSAQQFPDLHSELNLSSLELGDSALYFCASSVAPTGNTEAFFGQGTRLTVV.

The gene calls are TRBV4-3 and TRBJ2-7, with TRBD2 identical over 7 bases. The CDR3 has 14 amino acids. Unmatched junction bases numbered 1, after V lost 2 bases and J lost 0 bases. The germline V gene has CDR1 LGHNA and CDR2 YSLEER. The CDR3 bases are TGCGCCAGCAGCCAAAGGACTAGCTCCTACGAGCAGTACTTC. Translated, it gives CASSQRTSSYEQYF.

This chain links TRBV7-2 with TRBJ1-2; 10 positions agree with TRBD1. CDR1 is SGHTA, CDR2 FQGNSA, per germline. The CDR3 contains 14 residues. The ends lost 3 bases at V and 7 bases at J; junction bases unmatched: 5. CDR3 sequence reads: CASSLTGGWGGYTF. The DNA of the CDR3 is TGTGCCAGCAGCTTGACAGGGGGCTGGGGTGGCTACACCTTC.

The rearrangement links TRBV30 to TRBJ2-5, with D perhaps matching TRBD2 (7 bases). The CDR3 has 14 residues. Per germline, CDR1 GTSNPN and CDR2 SVGIG (reference sequence). V lost 0 bases and J 5 bases, leaving 13 bases between the germline ends. The CDR3 DNA reads TGTGCCTGGAGTGTGGGCGGGGGCTCTGAGACCCAGTACTTC. Residues: CAWSVGGGSETQYF.

This chain connects TRBV7-9 to TRBJ1-1; the match to TRBD1 covers 9 bases. V trimming: 6 bases; J trimming: 6 bases; junction bases outside the gene matches: 14. Germline V lookup: CDR1 SEHNR, CDR2 FQNEAQ (reference sequence). The CDR3 has 16 residues. The CDR3 DNA follows: TGTGCCAGCAGTTATGTTGAGGACAGGGGCCGACCTGAAGCTTTCTTT. Its protein is CASSYVEDRGRPEAFF.

The chain joins TRBV28 to TRBJ2-3; D might be TRBD2 (5 bases). The germline V and J ends were trimmed by 7 bases and 5 bases, with 16 bases remaining between them. Germline V gene sequence: CDR1 MDHEN, CDR2 SYDVKM. The CDR3 extends over 14 amino acids. CDR3 amino acids: CASTERMGKDTQYF. In DNA, the CDR3 is TGTGCCAGCACTGAGCGGATGGGGAAAGATACGCAGTATTTT.

This clone appeared a single time. This chain joins TRBV5-4 and TRBJ1-2; D unresolved. The V end was cut by 0 bases, the J end by 4 bases, with 7 bases between. This CDR3 has 13 amino acids. The V gene's germline CDR1 is SGHNT and CDR2 YYREEE (reference sequence). CDR3 nucleotides: TGTGCCAGCAGCTTGGACTCGAGCTATGGCTACACCTTC. Protein product: CASSLDSSYGYTF.

The chain uses TRBV19 and TRBJ1-2; TRBD1 agrees at 7 bases. Trimming removed 6 bases from V and 4 bases from J; junction bases left unmatched: 17. CDR1 LNHDA and CDR2 SQIVND come from the germline V gene (reference sequence). This CDR3 comprises 17 residues. The chain's CDR3 is CASSPPPTGTKFYGYTF. The CDR3 bases are TGTGCCAGTAGCCCTCCCCCGACAGGGACGAAATTCTATGGCTACACCTTC.

This clone has just a few counts. The CDR3 loop is CASSPGGLRGNEKLFF. CDR3 DNA: TGTGCCAGCAGTCCAGGGGGCTTGCGGGGAAATGAAAAACTGTTTTTT. The V and J genes are TRBV2 and TRBJ1-4; 8 bases line up with TRBD1. CDR1 and CDR2 (germline): SNHLY, FYNNEI. This CDR3 is built from 16 residues. Trimming took 5 bases from V and 5 from J; bases not matched to a gene: 10.

The J gene is TRBJ2-3, the V gene TRBV15, with 9 bases identical to TRBD2. The V gene end was trimmed by 8 bases and the J gene end by 1 base; junction bases not matched to a gene: 7. The CDR3 spans 15 residues. Germline CDR1 is LNHNV and CDR2 is YYDKDF (reference sequence). The CDR3 loop reads CATGSGGWGTDTQYF. The CDR3, as DNA: TGTGCCACCGGTAGCGGGGGCTGGGGCACAGATACGCAGTATTTT. The whole variable domain, remainder taken from reference TRBV15 and TRBJ2-3, is DAMVIQNPRYQVTQFGKPVTLSCSQTLNHNVMYWYQQKSSQAPKLLFHYYDKDFNNEADTPDNFQSRRPNTSFCFLDIRSPGLGDTAMYLCATGSGGWGTDTQYFGPGTRLTVL.

The genes are TRBV4-2 and TRBJ2-1, with D perhaps TRBD1 (5 bases). The ends were cut back, 0 bases at V and 3 bases at J, with 12 bases in the middle. The V gene's germline CDR1 is LGHNA and CDR2 YNFKEQ. The CDR3 spans 16 residues. The CDR3 reads CASSQDFDRGYNEQFF. The CDR3 DNA reads as TGTGCCAGCAGCCAAGATTTTGACAGAGGCTACAATGAGCAGTTCTTC.

This chain uses TRBV5-6 with TRBJ1-6; the match to TRBD1 covers 7 bases. The CDR3 is made up of 15 amino acids. Per germline, CDR1 SGHDT and CDR2 YYEEEE. J lost 1 base, V lost 2 bases, and 0 bases had no gene match. CDR3 sequence reads: CASSLQGSYNSPLHF. In nucleotides, the CDR3 is TGTGCCAGCAGCTTACAGGGGTCCTATAATTCACCCCTCCACTTT.

The rearrangement links TRBV5-4 to TRBJ1-6; TRBD1 agrees at 7 bases. CDR3 length equals 14 residues. V shed 6 bases, J shed 9 bases, and the junction held 9 bases outside the gene matches. Per the germline V gene, CDR1 is SGHNT and CDR2 is YYREEE (reference sequence). CDR3 nucleotide sequence: TGTGCCAGCATGCAACAGGGACAGCCTTCACCCCTCCACTTT. Translated: CASMQQGQPSPLHF.

The chain has TRBV6-4 and TRBJ1-2; 9 nucleotides line up with TRBD1. The CDR3 extends over 14 amino acids. CDR1 is MRHNA and CDR2 is SNTAGT in the germline V gene. The junction had 8 bases not matched to a gene; V was cut back by 8 bases and J by 4 bases. The CDR3 is CASRKDRGGYGYTF. The CDR3 DNA reads as TGTGCCAGCCGAAAGGACAGGGGCGGCTATGGCTACACCTTC.

The chain uses TRBV7-9 and TRBJ1-2, with TRBD1 identical over 8 bases. With V trimmed by 5 bases and J by 8 bases, 10 bases remained unmatched. The CDR3 spans 14 residues. Germline assignment: CDR1 SEHNR and CDR2 FQNEAQ (reference sequence). CDR3 sequence reads: CASSRGQGEGGYTF. The CDR3, as DNA: TGTGCCAGCAGCCGTGGACAGGGTGAAGGGGGCTACACCTTC.

V is TRBV18 and J is TRBJ2-5; a possible D gene is TRBD2 (6 bases). The V and J ends lost 2 bases and 11 bases respectively, with 12 bases between them. The CDR3 runs to 12 residues. Germline CDR1 KGHSH, CDR2 LQKENI. The CDR3 bases are TGTGCCAGCTCACCAACGGCCCGGGAGCAGTACTTC. It encodes CASSPTAREQYF.

V usage is TRBV7-2 and J usage is TRBJ2-2; tentatively, D is TRBD2 (6 bases). Germline V gene data show CDR1 as SGHTA and CDR2 as FQGNSA. This CDR3 spans 16 amino acids. Trimming took 7 bases from V and 2 from J, leaving 17 bases between them. The CDR3, as DNA: TGTGCCAGCAACTGGCGTGGAGGGGCTAACACCGGGGAGCTGTTTTTT. Amino acid sequence: CASNWRGGANTGELFF.

This chain connects TRBV4-3 to TRBJ1-1; the D gene is possibly TRBD1 (5 bases). Germline V lookup: CDR1 LGHNA, CDR2 YSLEER. The CDR3 loop spans 13 amino acids. V was shortened by 1 base and J by 5 bases, with 8 bases between the two germline ends. CDR3 DNA sequence: TGCGCCAGCAGCCAAGGCAGGGTAACTGAAGCTTTCTTT. It codes for CASSQGRVTEAFF.